The 15 T cell receptor beta chains below come from one sample, sequenced in a study of T cells after yellow fever vaccination (dated by TCRdb to the late 2010s). The library was obtained by 5' RACE. The data were produced on an Illumina HiSeq 2500. TCRdb reprocessing: public reads trimmed at Q25 with fastp, clones called with MiXCR, in-frame beta chains kept. CDR3 protein sequences are deduplicated, and each keeps its most common genes and DNA. The sample table lists about 550,000 distinct CDR3 sequences, about 19% of them with a count of one. Together, the top ten hold roughly an eighth of the sample. This specimen's treatment or condition label, interpreted: live attenuated yellow fever vaccine strain. The material was PBMCs, obtained 15 days after the yellow fever booster vaccination. These receptors were obtained from a man between 25 and 39 years old who received the YFV17D yellow fever vaccine.

The CDR3 DNA reads as TGTGCCAGTAGTATAGACAGGGGCGATCAGCCCCAGCATTTT. Its translation is CASSIDRGDQPQHF. J is TRBJ1-5 and V is TRBV19, with a tentative D call TRBD1 (6 bases). Deletions cut 0 bases from V and 5 bases from J, with 8 bases between. This CDR3 is 14 amino acids long. Per the germline V gene, CDR1 is LNHDA and CDR2 is SQIVND (reference sequence).

This chain joins TRBV4-2 and TRBJ2-3; 8 nucleotides align to TRBD2. V trimming: 0 bases; J trimming: 6 bases; junction bases outside the gene matches: 2. CDR3 length: 14 residues. Germline V gene lookup returns CDR1 LGHNA and CDR2 YNFKEQ. The CDR3 protein is CASSQEAGVDTQYF. The CDR3 DNA reads as TGTGCCAGCAGCCAAGAAGCGGGAGTTGATACGCAGTATTTT.

As regards this clonotype: Its ends do not fully match the called genes, so a read error is possible. The chain couples TRBV20-1 to TRBJ1-4; TRBD1 might be the D (5 bases). The germline CDR1 and CDR2 sequences are DFQATT and SNEGSKA (reference sequence). There are 15 residues in the CDR3. In nucleotides, the CDR3 is TGCAGTGCCAGAGGGACCGGAGAGGCTAATGAAAAACTGTTTTTT. Protein product: CSARGTGEANEKLFF.

This clonotype was seen only a few times. This chain uses TRBV29-1 with TRBJ2-7, with no clear D. V was clipped by 7 bases and J by 4 bases, with 14 bases between them. Germline V gene lookup returns CDR1 SQVTM and CDR2 ANQGSEA. The CDR3 is made up of 12 amino acids. This CDR3 is CSARTAGYEQYF. The CDR3 bases are TGCAGCGCAAGGACGGCTGGGTACGAGCAGTACTTC.

The chain has TRBV7-2 and TRBJ2-2; 12 nucleotides match TRBD2. CDR1 and CDR2 from the germline V gene are SGHTA and FQGNSA. The CDR3 sequence is 15 residues long. Trimming at V came to 5 bases and at J to 6 bases, leaving 4 bases not matched to a gene. The CDR3 DNA reads TGTGCCAGCAGCGAAACTAGCGGGAGGTCCGGGGAGCTGTTTTTT. This sequence encodes CASSETSGRSGELFF.

The chain couples TRBV18 to TRBJ2-2; the match to TRBD2 covers 9 bases. The CDR3 length is 17 residues. Germline values: CDR1 KGHSH, CDR2 LQKENI. J lost 4 bases, V lost 3 bases, and 9 bases had no gene match. The CDR3: CASSPIAASGITGELFF. DNA of the CDR3: TGTGCCAGCTCACCTATTGCGGCTAGCGGGATCACCGGGGAGCTGTTTTTT.

In its sample, this clonotype was seen a few times. The CDR3 region is CASSPDWGRGPYEQYF. The CDR3 DNA is TGTGCCAGCTCACCGGACTGGGGCAGGGGGCCCTACGAGCAGTACTTC. The genes are TRBV18 and TRBJ2-7; 8 nucleotides agree with TRBD1. Germline CDR1 reads KGHSH; CDR2 reads LQKENI. V was clipped by 3 bases and J by 2 bases; unmatched bases: 9. CDR3 length equals 16 residues.

This clonotype was observed a few times. The chain uses TRBV19 and TRBJ1-6; 7 nucleotides agree with TRBD1. Germline V gene sequence: CDR1 LNHDA, CDR2 SQIVND (reference sequence). Trimming cost V 3 bases and J 7 bases; bases outside gene matches: 3. The CDR3 loop spans 14 amino acids. The CDR3 DNA follows: TGTGCCAGTAGTATCCGGGACAGCAATTCACCCCTCCACTTT. As protein: CASSIRDSNSPLHF.

The genes are TRBV18 and TRBJ2-7; D perhaps matches TRBD2 (6 bases). The germline gives CDR1 KGHSH, CDR2 LQKENI. Trimming shortened V by 8 bases and J by 1 base, and 12 bases separated the two germline ends. CDR3 length: 13 amino acids. CDR3 protein: CASSPLASYEQYF. The CDR3 nucleotides read TGTGCCAGCAGCCCACTAGCTTCCTACGAGCAGTACTTC.

The genes are TRBV20-1 and TRBJ2-2, with 9 bases fitting TRBD1. Germline V gene data show CDR1 as DFQATT and CDR2 as SNEGSKA (reference sequence). This CDR3 contains 15 residues. The V gene end was trimmed by 5 bases and the J gene end by 2 bases; junction bases not matched to a gene: 6. The CDR3: CSALRQGVNTGELFF. CDR3 DNA: TGCAGTGCTCTCCGACAGGGGGTTAACACCGGGGAGCTGTTTTTT.

This chain joins TRBV12-3 or TRBV12-4 and TRBJ2-5, with TRBD2 matching over 13 bases. V was pared by 6 bases and J by 3 bases, with 16 bases of the junction left unmatched. The CDR3 is 19 residues long. The DNA for the CDR3 is TGTGCCAGCAGGCCGACCCGCTCCAGACTAGCGGGAGGAGAAGAGACCCAGTACTTC. This codes for CASRPTRSRLAGGEETQYF.

The chain joins TRBV5-4 to TRBJ2-4; 7 bases fit TRBD2. Trimming took 0 bases from V and 0 from J; bases not matched to a gene: 3. The CDR3 sequence is 16 residues long. CDR1 is SGHNT and CDR2 is YYREEE in the germline V gene (reference sequence). CDR3 coding DNA: TGTGCCAGCAGCTTGGTTAGCGGGCTAGCCAAAAACATTCAGTACTTC. This encodes CASSLVSGLAKNIQYF. Using reference TRBV5-4 and TRBJ2-4 for the parts outside the CDR3, the full variable domain is ETGVTQSPTHLIKTRGQQVTLRCSSQSGHNTVSWYQQALGQGPQFIFQYYREEENGRGNFPPRFSGLQFPNYSSELNVNALELDDSALYLCASSLVSGLAKNIQYFGAGTRLSVL.

V usage is TRBV3-1 and J usage is TRBJ2-4; D not certain. CDR1 and CDR2 (germline): LGHDT, YNNKEL (reference sequence). V was trimmed by 3 bases and J by 4 bases, leaving 10 bases between them. The CDR3 is 14 residues long. This chain's CDR3 is CASSQPPEKNIQYF. In nucleotides, the CDR3 is TGTGCCAGCAGCCAGCCTCCTGAGAAAAACATTCAGTACTTC.

The CDR3 region is CASSHDRGETQYF. In DNA form, the CDR3 reads TGTGCCAGCAGCCATGACAGGGGGGAGACCCAGTACTTC. V and J are TRBV5-6 and TRBJ2-5; 9 positions match TRBD1. Germline values: CDR1 SGHDT, CDR2 YYEEEE. The ends lost 4 bases at V and 5 bases at J; junction bases unmatched: 3. This CDR3 comprises 13 residues.

V is TRBV19 and J is TRBJ1-6; 7 bases are a match to TRBD1. This CDR3 has 14 amino acids. V shed 5 bases and J 9 bases; nucleotides not matched to a gene: 7. From germline, CDR1 is LNHDA and CDR2 SQIVND (reference sequence). This CDR3 reads CASSSGTATSPLHF. The DNA for the CDR3 is TGTGCCAGTAGTTCCGGGACAGCCACTTCACCCCTCCACTTT.